A single sample gave rise to the 23 T cell receptor beta chains below, sequenced in a study of blood T cell repertoires in COVID-19. TCRdb's table, derived via immunoSEQ multiplex PCR, lists solely in-frame clones and lacks some. The sample records 80,000 to 100,000 clones, about 74% being singletons. The sequenced sample consisted of peripheral blood. Receptor source: a man in his 70s with COVID-19, enrolled during active disease.

The chain combines TRBV19 with TRBJ2-5; 7 positions match TRBD2. J gave up 2 bases and V 9 bases, and 12 bases lay outside the gene matches. CDR1 and CDR2 (germline): LNHDA, SQIVND (reference sequence). This CDR3 has 15 amino acids. The CDR3 loop is CASRDSGSTQETQYF. CDR3 nucleotides: TGTGCCAGCAGAGATAGCGGGTCGACACAAGAGACCCAGTACTTC.

The CDR3: CASSVAQGNSYNEQFF. The CDR3 coding sequence is TGTGCCAGCAGCGTAGCCCAGGGGAACTCCTACAATGAGCAGTTCTTC. The rearrangement joins TRBV9 to TRBJ2-1; a weak D match, TRBD1 (6 bases). The V gene lost 0 bases and the J gene lost 0 bases, with 10 bases spanning the gap. Germline assignment: CDR1 SGDLS and CDR2 YYNGEE. This CDR3 spans 16 amino acids.

This clone has more than one count but fewer than ten. This rearrangement joins TRBV14 to TRBJ2-7; D is perhaps TRBD1 (6 bases). Germline values: CDR1 SGHDN, CDR2 FVKESK. The CDR3 runs 16 residues. V shed 3 bases and J shed 5 bases, with 20 bases lying between them. The CDR3 DNA is TGTGCCAGCAGCCACATGCTCACAGGGATTGGGCACGAGCAGTACTTC. Amino acid sequence: CASSHMLTGIGHEQYF.

The rearrangement links TRBV20-1 to TRBJ2-1, with 10 positions matching TRBD2. Germline CDR1 reads DFQATT; CDR2 reads SNEGSKA (reference sequence). The CDR3 consists of 17 residues. J lost 5 bases, V lost 3 bases, and 13 bases had no gene match. The CDR3 nucleotides are TGCAGTGCTAGTGGGTCTAGCGGGAGATCACCCCACAATGAGCAGTTCTTC. Protein product: CSASGSSGRSPHNEQFF.

This clone was seen at least ten times. This chain links TRBV6-2 or TRBV6-3 with TRBJ2-7; TRBD1 might be the D (5 bases). V lost 2 bases to trimming and J lost 11 bases, with 10 bases between them. This CDR3 spans 11 amino acids. In germline, CDR1 is MNHEY, CDR2 SVGEGT. The CDR3 nucleotides are TGTGCCAGCAGTTACGGACATTTAGAGTACTTC. As protein: CASSYGHLEYF.

This sequence joins TRBV27 and TRBJ2-2; D remains ambiguous. The V end lost 3 bases, the J end lost 4 bases, and 3 bases lay between the germline ends. The CDR3 is 12 amino acids. Germline lookup yields CDR1 MNHEY and CDR2 SMNVEV (reference sequence). The CDR3 loop reads CASSFFTGELFF. The CDR3, as DNA: TGTGCCAGCAGTTTCTTCACCGGGGAGCTGTTTTTT.

This clone was picked up a small number of times. The gene calls are TRBV14 and TRBJ1-1; D remains ambiguous. Deletions cut 0 bases from V and 0 bases from J, with 17 bases between. From germline, CDR1 is SGHDN and CDR2 FVKESK. The CDR3 loop spans 18 amino acids. This chain's CDR3 is CASSQEWSGFIMNTEAFF. The CDR3 DNA reads TGTGCCAGCAGCCAAGAATGGTCAGGCTTCATTATGAACACTGAAGCTTTCTTT.

This clone was seen only a few times. This rearrangement joins TRBV27 to TRBJ2-1; 8 positions agree with TRBD2. The CDR3 totals 17 residues. J lost 3 bases, V lost 2 bases, and 9 bases had no gene match. From germline, CDR1 is MNHEY and CDR2 SMNVEV (reference sequence). The CDR3 DNA reads TGTGCCAGCAGTTTACGACGTATAGCGGGGCTCTACAATGAGCAGTTCTTC. It encodes CASSLRRIAGLYNEQFF.

The CDR3 here is CASSQARTGGYTF. CDR3 coding DNA: TGTGCCAGCAGCCAAGCCCGGACAGGGGGCTACACCTTC. The gene calls are TRBV3-1 (or the pseudogene TRBV3-2) and TRBJ1-2; 8 bases agree with TRBD1. Looked up from germline, CDR1 is LGHDT and CDR2 is YNNKEL (reference sequence). Trimming took 1 base from V and 8 from J; bases not matched to a gene: 3. This CDR3 is built from 13 residues.

This sequence joins TRBV2 and TRBJ1-5, with 7 bases identical to TRBD1. This CDR3 contains 15 residues. CDR1 is SNHLY, CDR2 FYNNEI, per germline. The V and J ends lost 4 bases and 0 bases, in that order; junction bases with no gene match: 3. The CDR3 loop reads CASSGQGNSNQPQHF. As DNA, the CDR3 is TGTGCCAGCAGTGGACAGGGAAATAGCAATCAGCCCCAGCATTTT.

The sample holds one count of this clone. The DNA for the CDR3 is TGTGCCAGCAGCCGGGAACAAGAGACCCAGTACTTC. Translated: CASSREQETQYF. The chain combines TRBV11-3 with TRBJ2-5, with a possible D match to TRBD2 (5 bases). CDR1 and CDR2 from the germline V gene are SGHNT and YENEEA. V lost 5 bases and J lost 2, with 6 bases in between. CDR3 length equals 12 residues.

The chain links TRBV7-8 to TRBJ1-2, with no clear D. V was pared by 1 base and J by 7 bases, with 10 bases between. CDR1 and CDR2 from the germline V gene are SGHVS and FQNEAQ. This CDR3 has 13 residues. The CDR3 nucleotides read TGTGCCAGCAGCTTAGATGGGTCAGGTGGCTACACCTTC. Translating gives CASSLDGSGGYTF.

V gene TRBV5-6 combines with J gene TRBJ2-7; D possibly corresponds to TRBD1 (5 bases). Trimming stripped 1 base from V and 11 bases from J, with 13 bases between. CDR3 length: 12 residues. Germline V lookup: CDR1 SGHDT, CDR2 YYEEEE. CDR3 region: CASSLSTSREYF. The CDR3 DNA follows: TGTGCCAGCAGCTTGTCAACGTCCAGGGAGTACTTC.

The V call is TRBV3-1 (or the pseudogene TRBV3-2), the J call TRBJ2-2, with D tentatively TRBD2 (6 bases). Trimming left V 0 bases short and J 7 bases short, with 12 bases between. The CDR3 consists of 15 residues. Per germline, CDR1 LGHDT and CDR2 YNNKEL (reference sequence). CDR3 sequence: CASSQDSAGIGELFF. For the CDR3, the DNA is TGTGCCAGCAGCCAAGATTCGGCGGGGATCGGGGAGCTGTTTTTT.

The chain is built from TRBV5-6 and TRBJ1-2, with D possibly matching TRBD1 (6 bases). V was cut by 3 bases and J by 8 bases, with 11 bases left in between. This CDR3 is built from 12 residues. The germline gives CDR1 SGHDT, CDR2 YYEEEE. The CDR3 nucleotides are TGTGCCAGCAGCTCCACAGGGCCCGGCTACACCTTC. Protein sequence: CASSSTGPGYTF.

This clone was seen a single time. The rearrangement links TRBV5-1 to TRBJ2-1, with 9 bases identical to TRBD2. The CDR3 has 17 amino acids. V shed 0 bases, J shed 2 bases, and the junction held 6 bases outside the gene matches. Germline CDR1 and CDR2: SGHRS and YFSETQ. The CDR3 is CASSLVGGRAAYNEQFF. The CDR3 bases are TGCGCCAGCAGCTTGGTCGGCGGGAGGGCAGCCTACAATGAGCAGTTCTTC.

The J gene is TRBJ1-2, the V gene TRBV30, with 7 positions matching TRBD1. V dropped 1 base and J dropped 3; count of bases not matched to a gene: 8. This CDR3 has 15 residues. Germline CDR1 is GTSNPN and CDR2 is SVGIG (reference sequence). CDR3 nucleotides: TGTGCCTGGAGTGCCGCGGGGACAGCCTACTATGGCTACACCTTC. Residues: CAWSAAGTAYYGYTF.

This clone was detected only a few times. The chain couples TRBV3-1 (or the pseudogene TRBV3-2) to TRBJ2-2, with D tentatively TRBD1 (5 bases). The V end lost 3 bases, the J end lost 3 bases, and 14 bases lay between the germline ends. The CDR3 has 16 residues. The germline gives CDR1 LGHDT, CDR2 YNNKEL (reference sequence). CDR3 residues: CASSHFFRRDTGELFF. CDR3 bases: TGTGCCAGCAGCCACTTTTTTCGCAGGGACACCGGGGAGCTGTTTTTT.

V is TRBV21-1 and J is TRBJ2-3; TRBD1 is the table's D call and was not checked against the DNA. TRBV21-1 corresponds to a pseudogene. This CDR3 has 17 amino acids. In DNA, the CDR3 is TGTGCCAGCAGCAAAGCGTCCGGGACAGGGAGCAACGATACGCAGTATTTT. As protein: CASSKASGTGSNDTQYF.

The CDR3, as DNA: TGTGCCAGTAGTATGTTAGGGAGGGAGACCCAGTACTTC. Translation: CASSMLGRETQYF. This chain links TRBV19 with TRBJ2-5; D might be TRBD2 (6 bases). The CDR3 is 13 amino acids. The ends were cut back, 3 bases at V and 5 bases at J, with 10 bases in the middle. From germline, CDR1 is LNHDA and CDR2 SQIVND (reference sequence).

V usage is TRBV4-1 and J usage is TRBJ1-2, with D unresolved. Germline-derived CDR1 and CDR2 are MGHRA and YSYEKL. The CDR3 is 14 residues long. With 4 bases removed from V and 4 bases from J, the gap between germline ends came to 13 bases. The CDR3 protein is CASSPSEPLYGYTF. DNA of the CDR3: TGCGCCAGCAGCCCCTCGGAGCCCCTCTATGGCTACACCTTC.

V and J are TRBV18 and TRBJ2-1; 9 bases are shared with TRBD2. The CDR3 extends over 15 amino acids. Looked up from germline, CDR1 is KGHSH and CDR2 is LQKENI. Trimming took 3 bases from V and 8 from J; bases not matched to a gene: 8. CDR3 in amino acids: CASSPQSGGKYEQFF. The CDR3 nucleotides are TGTGCCAGCTCACCTCAGAGCGGGGGGAAATATGAGCAGTTCTTC. The full variable domain, with the rest looked up from reference TRBV18 and TRBJ2-1, is NAGVMQNPRHLVRRRGQEARLRCSPMKGHSHVYWYRQLPEEGLKFMVYLQKENIIDESGMPKERFSAEFPKEGPSILRIQQVVRGDSAAYFCASSPQSGGKYEQFFGPGTRLTVL.

CDR3 amino acids: CASSSRTSGRFISSEQYF. The CDR3 region has the DNA TGTGCCAGCAGTTCAAGGACTAGCGGGAGGTTTATTTCGAGCGAGCAGTACTTC. The chain joins TRBV6-2 or TRBV6-3 to TRBJ2-7; 14 bases agree with TRBD2. The CDR3 length is 18 residues. The V segment lost 4 bases and the J segment 6 bases; nucleotides outside the gene matches: 14. Germline values: CDR1 MNHEY, CDR2 SVGEGT.